This T cell receptor (beta chain) is from a study of a mutant IDH1 vaccine in newly diagnosed glioma (dated by TCRdb to 2020 to 2022). With regard to the full study: In the chemotherapy-containing groups, vaccination started alongside temozolomide cycles, whereas in patients who had radiotherapy alone it started 4-6 weeks after radiotherapy. Longitudinal TCRB deep sequencing was performed for 20 to 25 treated patients wherever samples were available for exploratory analyses. The week-35 safety follow-up was designated visit V12, and the week-47 end of study was designated visit V13. Of the 32 patients who were treated, about 62% were male and about 40% were female, and the mean age was approximately 40 years. Prior to enrollment, standard therapy consisting of radiotherapy alone, temozolomide alone, or radiochemotherapy with temozolomide had been administered to patients, with the combination being received by most patients. Peripheral blood samples were drawn at six visits, namely V03 (baseline), V05, V07, V10, V12 and V13.

The time point label of this sample denotes: week 47, end of study. A 20-mer mutant IDH1 peptide at 300 micrograms in Montanide made up each vaccine dose, which was injected subcutaneously together with topical imiquimod. Patients received eight vaccinations in weeks 1, 3, 5, 7, 11, 15, 19 and 23, corresponding to visits V03 through V10. Newly diagnosed WHO grade 3 or 4 IDH1-mutant astrocytomas showing loss of nuclear ATRX were present in the donors. The samples were drawn from NOA16, a multicentre, single-arm, open-label phase I trial in Germany that tested a mutant IDH1 peptide vaccine in humans for the first time. Genomic DNA for TCRB sequencing was extracted from EDTA blood using the DNeasy Blood and Tissue Kit. The method behind the library was the immunoSEQ multiplex PCR assay. The hsTCRB Kit was used according to the manufacturer's protocol to amplify rearranged TCR beta chain sequences. TCRB libraries were sequenced on an Illumina MiSeq. In the authors' own workflow: Demultiplexing, trimming and gene mapping were performed with the kit vendor's proprietary platform. Entries here come from immuneACCESS through TCRdb and include only in-frame sequences with V and J called. Some clones fail to appear in such tables; in the studies checked, an unresolved V gene covers under half of the shortfall, and the cause of the remainder is unknown. V, J and clone size are taken as reported in that table, and D and trimming were inferred from the DNA itself. The sample table lists tens of thousands of clones, 70% to 85% of them with a count of one. Of the sample, about 4.3% is held by the ten largest clones.

A word on this clone: Its antigen is currently not known. The sample holds no much larger clone one base away, and base qualities are not on file.

Broader findings and caveats from the paper: PBMC samples for TCRB deep sequencing were selected based on availability. Pseudoprogression seemed to be unrelated to changes in the top peripheral T cell clonotypes found by TCRB sequencing. Across multiple MHC alleles, vaccine-induced immune responses were seen in approximately 93% of patients. The authors noted that analyses of patient blood samples could not be reproduced because of sample limitations.

The germline V gene encodes CDR1 MGHRA and CDR2 YSYEKL. From its cysteine to its phenylalanine, the CDR3 spans 15 amino acids. Left in the record is the CDR3 DNA by itself, 45 bases read in frame from the first base. The junction shows trimming of 0 bases on V and 5 bases on J, plus 13 bases between the germline ends. The V gene is TRBV4-1 and the J gene is TRBJ1-1; TRBD1 is a weak D gene call, 5 bases matching. Specimen: PBMCs, collected from a glioma patient whose treatment included an IDH1 peptide vaccine. The receptor's source is a woman in her twenties or thirties with glioma. Some clones in this sample may be carry-over from other donors' samples. CDR3 sequence: CASSQEGSGRTEAFF. The bases read TGCGCCAGCAGCCAAGAAGGCTCGGGGCGGACTGAAGCTTTCTTT.